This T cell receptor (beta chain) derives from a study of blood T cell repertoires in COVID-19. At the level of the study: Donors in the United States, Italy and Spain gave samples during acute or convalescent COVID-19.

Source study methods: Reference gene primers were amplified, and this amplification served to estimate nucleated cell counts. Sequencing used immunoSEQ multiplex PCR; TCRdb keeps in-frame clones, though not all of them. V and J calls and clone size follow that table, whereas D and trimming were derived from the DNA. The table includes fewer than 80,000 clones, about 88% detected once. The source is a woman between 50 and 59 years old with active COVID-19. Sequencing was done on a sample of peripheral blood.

CDR3 sequence reads: CASSDSSRVGTRADTQYF. In nucleotides, the CDR3 is TGCGCCAGCAGTGATTCTTCTCGGGTTGGGACTAGGGCAGATACGCAGTATTTT. The chain employs TRBV10-1 and TRBJ2-3; TRBD2 aligns across 8 bases. J was trimmed by 4 bases and V by 3 bases; bases with no gene match: 15. This CDR3 has 18 amino acids. The germline CDR1 and CDR2 sequences are WNHNN and SYGVQD (reference sequence).